This section outlines one T cell receptor (beta chain) sequence together with its context. The antigen is unknown. Here immunoSEQ multiplex PCR was the method, and the copy in TCRdb shows in-frame clones only, minus some. The sample consists of 6,000 or so clones, 65% to 90% of them appearing once. This record belongs to a study of follicular helper T cells after annual influenza vaccination. Findings and limits, study-wide: Rare clonotypes were missed; only about 9-23% of cells gave TCRB.

Trimming removed 5 bases from V and 3 bases from J, with 10 bases in between. This CDR3 comprises 14 residues. Per the germline V gene, CDR1 is MNHNY and CDR2 is SVGAGI (reference sequence). Time point: 2015-2016 season, 7 days after influenza vaccination. This specimen was CXCR5- memory CD4+ T cells sorted from blood, taken 7 days after influenza vaccination. The chain has TRBV6-6 and TRBJ2-2, with D possibly matching TRBD1 (6 bases). This clonotype was sampled from an adult who received the influenza vaccine. CDR3 loop: CASSLQGYTGELFF. CDR3 nucleotides: TGTGCCAGCAGTCTTCAGGGGTACACCGGGGAGCTGTTTTTT.